This TCR beta chain was observed in a study of OX40 agonist ivuxolimab in advanced cancers. Study summary: Partial response was recorded in three patients: one hepatocellular carcinoma and two cutaneous melanoma cases. Notes on the study in general: Researchers did not determine the expanded peripheral T cells' antigen specificity. Among T cells, CD8+ cells averaged more expanded clones than CD4+ cells.

Profiling relied on immunoSEQ multiplex PCR, and the TCRdb table lists in-frame clones only, not all of them. The table has about 82,000 clones, around 83% seen once; the top ten hold approximately 2.3%. Of note for this clone: What it binds is unknown.

J was trimmed by 5 bases and V by 3 bases; bases with no gene match: 6. The CDR3 loop spans 15 amino acids. Germline V lookup: CDR1 GTSNPN, CDR2 SVGIG (reference sequence). Specimen: CD4+ or CD8+ T cells sorted from blood, collected in a trial of the OX40 agonist ivuxolimab. This sequence originates from an adult with an advanced solid tumor such as melanoma, head and neck, liver or kidney cancer. V usage is TRBV30 and J usage is TRBJ1-4; 10 bases agree with TRBD1. The CDR3 reads CAWRGEGQGNEKLFF. The CDR3 DNA is TGTGCCTGGAGGGGGGAGGGACAGGGGAATGAAAAACTGTTTTTT.